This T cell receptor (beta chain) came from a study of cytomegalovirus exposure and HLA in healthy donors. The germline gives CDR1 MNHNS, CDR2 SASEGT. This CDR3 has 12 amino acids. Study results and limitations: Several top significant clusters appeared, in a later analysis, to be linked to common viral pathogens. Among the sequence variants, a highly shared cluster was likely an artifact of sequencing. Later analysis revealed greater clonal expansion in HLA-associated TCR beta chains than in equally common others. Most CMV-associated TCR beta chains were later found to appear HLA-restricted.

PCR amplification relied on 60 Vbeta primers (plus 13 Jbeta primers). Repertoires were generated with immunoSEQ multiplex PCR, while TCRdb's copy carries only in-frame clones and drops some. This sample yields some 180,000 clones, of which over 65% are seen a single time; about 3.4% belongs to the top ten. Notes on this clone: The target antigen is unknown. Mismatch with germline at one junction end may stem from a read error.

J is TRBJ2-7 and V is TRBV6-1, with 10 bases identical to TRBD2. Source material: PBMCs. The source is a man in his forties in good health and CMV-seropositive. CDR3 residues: CASRNPLAGKNF. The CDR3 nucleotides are TGTGCCAGCAGAAACCCACTAGCGGGAAAAAACTTC.